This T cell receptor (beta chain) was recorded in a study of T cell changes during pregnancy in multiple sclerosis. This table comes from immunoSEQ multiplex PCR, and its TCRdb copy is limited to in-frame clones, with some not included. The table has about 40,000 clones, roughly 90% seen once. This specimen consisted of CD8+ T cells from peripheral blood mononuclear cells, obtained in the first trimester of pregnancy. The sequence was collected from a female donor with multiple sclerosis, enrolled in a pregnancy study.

CDR3 bases: TGTGCCAGTAGTATAATGAGGCCAGTACCCTACAATGAGCAGTTCTTC. Translating gives CASSIMRPVPYNEQFF. The rearrangement joins TRBV19 to TRBJ2-1; D remains ambiguous. The length of the CDR3 is 16 residues. The germline V gene encodes CDR1 LNHDA and CDR2 SQIVND (reference sequence). With 2 bases removed from V and 2 bases from J, the gap between germline ends came to 13 bases.